Below are 15 T cell receptor beta chains sequenced from a single sample in a study of blood T cell repertoires in COVID-19. Some clones are missing from TCRdb's copy, which holds only in-frame ones; the method was immunoSEQ multiplex PCR. The sample holds over 250,000 clones, approximately 85% seen once. Material: peripheral blood. The receptors were sampled from a human donor in a cohort sampled during active COVID-19.

This clone showed up just a few times. This chain joins TRBV24-1 and TRBJ2-3; D not resolved. V lost 6 bases and J lost 2, with 11 bases in between. The CDR3 is made up of 14 amino acids. Germline values: CDR1 KGHDR, CDR2 SFDVKD. The CDR3 coding sequence is TGTGCCACCAGTCTTACTGGTTACACAGATACGCAGTATTTT. Translated, it gives CATSLTGYTDTQYF.

The chain recombines TRBV28 with TRBJ1-2, with D tentatively TRBD1 (5 bases). The CDR3 length is 16 residues. Germline CDR1 reads MDHEN; CDR2 reads SYDVKM. The V end was cut by 6 bases, the J end by 2 bases, with 19 bases between. The CDR3 spells CASSLGRWGLNYGYTF. CDR3 bases: TGTGCCAGCAGCCTCGGCAGGTGGGGCCTAAACTATGGCTACACCTTC.

The gene calls are TRBV25-1 and TRBJ2-1; D is undetermined. Germline V gene lookup returns CDR1 MGHDK and CDR2 SYGVNS. The CDR3 loop spans 15 amino acids. V was trimmed by 0 bases and J by 2 bases, leaving 8 bases between them. The DNA of the CDR3 is TGTGCCAGCAGTGAATATGACGGAGCCTACAATGAGCAGTTCTTC. As protein: CASSEYDGAYNEQFF.

The V call is TRBV5-1, the J call TRBJ2-1, with 7 bases matching TRBD1. Trimming at V came to 3 bases and at J to 5 bases, leaving 8 bases not matched to a gene. This CDR3 region has 15 residues. The V gene's germline CDR1 is SGHRS and CDR2 YFSETQ. The CDR3, as DNA: TGCGCCAGCAGCTCCACGGGACAGCTAAACAATGAGCAGTTCTTC. Amino acids: CASSSTGQLNNEQFF.

The gene calls are TRBV11-2 and TRBJ2-2; the D gene is possibly TRBD1 (5 bases). The germline gives CDR1 SGHAT, CDR2 FQNNGV. There are 12 residues in the CDR3. V lost 5 bases and J lost 6, with 7 bases in between. The CDR3 DNA reads TGTGCCAGCAGCAGGGGCGCCGGGGAGCTGTTTTTT. Encoded protein: CASSRGAGELFF. The whole variable domain, remainder taken from reference TRBV11-2 and TRBJ2-2, is EAGVAQSPRYKIIEKRQSVAFWCNPISGHATLYWYQQILGQGPKLLIQFQNNGVVDDSQLPKDRFSAERLKGVDSTLKIQPAKLEDSAVYLCASSRGAGELFFGEGSRLTVL.

To note about this clone: Other DNA sequences from this sample encode an identical CDR3 as well. The chain carries TRBV12-3 or TRBV12-4 and TRBJ2-7; no clear D gene. Trimming left V 4 bases short and J 0 bases short, with 7 bases between. The CDR3 has 13 amino acids. The CDR3 region is CASSSTGSYEQYF. DNA for the CDR3: TGTGCCAGCAGTTCTACTGGCTCCTACGAGCAGTACTTC.

CDR3 sequence: CASSFWSWRDEQFF. CDR3 nucleotide sequence: TGTGCCAGCAGTTTCTGGAGTTGGCGAGATGAGCAGTTCTTC. V usage is TRBV27 and J usage is TRBJ2-1; D call uncertain. The CDR3 covers 14 residues. The germline gives CDR1 MNHEY, CDR2 SMNVEV (reference sequence). V was cut by 3 bases and J by 8 bases, with 14 bases left in between.

The chain couples TRBV28 to TRBJ1-6, with 7 bases aligning to TRBD1. Trimming at V came to 2 bases and at J to 14 bases, leaving 6 bases not matched to a gene. The V gene's germline CDR1 is MDHEN and CDR2 SYDVKM. CDR3 size: 13 residues. The CDR3 coding sequence is TGTGCCAGCAGTTTAGATTTACAGGGGACCCTCCACTTT. Protein: CASSLDLQGTLHF.

J is TRBJ2-7 and V is TRBV10-3, with 14 positions matching TRBD2. V lost 6 bases and J lost 5; bases outside the gene matches: 3. Germline V gene sequence: CDR1 ENHRY, CDR2 SYGVKD. This CDR3 has 14 residues. In DNA form, the CDR3 reads TGTGCCATCAGCCCGGGACTAGCGGGAGACGAGCAGTACTTC. Residues: CAISPGLAGDEQYF.

The chain joins TRBV3-1 (or the pseudogene TRBV3-2) to TRBJ2-7, with TRBD2 matching 7 bases. V was pared by 5 bases and J by 2 bases, with 6 bases of the junction left unmatched. CDR3 length: 14 amino acids. The germline V gene encodes CDR1 LGHDT and CDR2 YNNKEL (reference sequence). The CDR3 nucleotides are TGTGCCAGCAGCAAACTCGGGACTACCTACGAGCAGTACTTC. This codes for CASSKLGTTYEQYF.

V gene TRBV15 combines with J gene TRBJ2-7; maybe TRBD2 (5 bases). Trimming left V 6 bases short and J 2 bases short, with 14 bases between. Germline CDR1 is LNHNV and CDR2 is YYDKDF (reference sequence). CDR3 length: 14 residues. The CDR3 DNA is TGTGCCACCAGGGAGACGCGGACTGCCTACGAGCAGTACTTC. Amino acids: CATRETRTAYEQYF.

V and J are TRBV7-2 and TRBJ1-1; no clear D gene. Between the trimmed V and J ends, which lost 1 base and 1 base, there was a span of 7 bases. Germline assignment: CDR1 SGHTA and CDR2 FQGNSA. The CDR3 has 14 amino acids. CDR3: CASSLGPGNTEAFF. The CDR3 DNA sequence: TGTGCCAGCAGCTTAGGTCCGGGGAACACTGAAGCTTTCTTT.

The chain carries TRBV11-3 and TRBJ2-1; D remains ambiguous. The V end was cut by 2 bases, the J end by 5 bases, with 7 bases between. CDR1 and CDR2 from the germline V gene are SGHNT and YENEEA. This CDR3 contains 13 residues. In DNA, the CDR3 is TGTGCCAGCAGCTTACAACTCCACAATGAGCAGTTCTTC. This codes for CASSLQLHNEQFF.

The chain recombines TRBV6-5 with TRBJ1-3; no clear D gene. The germline V gene encodes CDR1 MNHEY and CDR2 SVGAGI. V lost 2 bases and J lost 3, with 14 bases in between. The length of the CDR3 is 16 residues. CDR3: CASSYARGLSGNTIYF. In nucleotides, the CDR3 is TGTGCCAGCAGTTACGCACGCGGACTGAGTGGAAACACCATATATTTT.

This clone was seen more than once but under ten times. The J gene is TRBJ1-5, the V gene TRBV30; the D is unclear. Per germline, CDR1 GTSNPN and CDR2 SVGIG (reference sequence). This CDR3 has 13 residues. V was shortened by 4 bases and J by 0 bases, with 7 bases between the two germline ends. This CDR3 is CAWNSYSNQPQHF. Here the CDR3 DNA reads TGTGCCTGGAATTCCTATAGCAATCAGCCCCAGCATTTT.